Below are 7 T cell receptor beta chains sequenced from a single sample in a study of type 1 regulatory T cells. TCRdb fed the reads into MiXCR, producing one record per CDR3 protein. The sample shows fewer than 70,000 distinct CDR3 sequences, 50% to 70% of them seen only once. The antigens for these receptors are not known. Sequenced input: cultured T cells, either the whole culture or a sorted T cell fraction (not recorded which). The sample's subset: Tr1-enriched cell product generated in vitro against host alloantigens. Receptors were obtained from a human donor in good health.

This clonotype was seen more than once but under ten times. The chain employs TRBV18 and TRBJ1-6; D is unclear. Germline V CDR1 and CDR2: KGHSH, LQKENI. This CDR3 is 12 amino acids long. The V and J ends lost 2 bases and 11 bases respectively, with 7 bases between them. The CDR3 reads CASSPSGAPLHF. The CDR3 DNA reads TGTGCCAGCTCACCATCTGGGGCACCCCTCCACTTT.

Only a few counts were recorded for this clonotype. V usage is TRBV6-5 and J usage is TRBJ2-7; D uncertain. The CDR3 consists of 13 residues. Trimming removed 7 bases from V and 2 bases from J, with 12 bases in between. The germline V gene has CDR1 MNHEY and CDR2 SVGAGI. CDR3 amino acids: CASNGRQTYEQYF. In DNA, the CDR3 is TGTGCCAGCAATGGTAGACAAACCTACGAGCAGTACTTC.

The rearrangement joins TRBV20-1 to TRBJ1-4, with D possibly being TRBD1 (5 bases). This CDR3 has 12 amino acids. Trimming removed 2 bases at V and 8 bases at J, with 9 bases between. The V gene's germline CDR1 is DFQATT and CDR2 SNEGSKA (reference sequence). CDR3 DNA: TGCAGTGCTAGACAGGGACGGGAAAAACTGTTTTTT. Translation: CSARQGREKLFF.

There are a few counts of this clonotype. V is TRBV30 and J is TRBJ1-1; no clear D gene. There are 13 residues in the CDR3. CDR1 and CDR2 from the germline V gene are GTSNPN and SVGIG (reference sequence). Trimming pared 2 bases from V and 0 bases from J, leaving 7 bases between. CDR3 residues: CAWSLTMNTEAFF. Here the CDR3 DNA reads TGTGCCTGGAGTTTAACCATGAACACTGAAGCTTTCTTT.

The rearrangement uses TRBV14 and TRBJ2-1; TRBD2 is a possible D gene (5 bases). Germline CDR1 is SGHDN and CDR2 is FVKESK. The CDR3 sequence is 11 residues long. Trimming cost V 3 bases and J 9 bases, with 6 bases left between them. The CDR3 nucleotides read TGTGCCAGCAGCCAGAGGGCTGAGCAGTTCTTC. This gives the protein CASSQRAEQFF.

The V call is TRBV3-1, the J call TRBJ1-1, with D possibly TRBD1 on 6 matching bases. Deletions cut 3 bases from V and 3 bases from J, with 11 bases between. This CDR3 has 14 residues. Germline values: CDR1 LGHDT, CDR2 YNNKEL (reference sequence). The CDR3 nucleotides are TGTGCCAGCAGCCAGAGGGACACCTACACTGAAGCTTTCTTT. Its protein is CASSQRDTYTEAFF.

This clonotype occurred once. This rearrangement joins TRBV30 to TRBJ1-2; D unresolved. The CDR3 loop spans 13 amino acids. V was shortened by 5 bases and J by 4 bases, with 14 bases between the two germline ends. CDR1 is GTSNPN and CDR2 is SVGIG in the germline V gene (reference sequence). CDR3 DNA: TGTGCCTGGGGGTGGGAGGGCGGCTATGGCTACACCTTC. Encoded protein: CAWGWEGGYGYTF. Complete variable domain (other parts from reference TRBV30 and TRBJ1-2): SQTIHQWPATLVQPVGSPLSLECTVEGTSNPNLYWYRQAAGRGLQLLFYSVGIGQISSEVPQNLSASRPQDRQFILSSKKLLLSDSGFYLCAWGWEGGYGYTFGSGTRLTVV.